What follows are 25 T cell receptor beta chains derived from one specimen sequenced in a study of blood T cell repertoires in COVID-19. The method was immunoSEQ multiplex PCR; TCRdb's version includes in-frame clones alone and lacks a portion of them. The table includes 130,000 or so clones, 84% detected once. The material sequenced was peripheral blood. Receptor source: a man in his fifties or sixties with acute or convalescent COVID-19.

The rearrangement links TRBV5-6 to TRBJ2-7; D possibly corresponds to TRBD1 (5 bases). There are 13 residues in the CDR3. Germline V CDR1 and CDR2: SGHDT, YYEEEE. The V gene lost 1 base and the J gene lost 4 bases, with 9 bases spanning the gap. In DNA, the CDR3 is TGTGCCAGCAGCTTGACCAGGGATTACGAGCAGTACTTC. Amino acid sequence: CASSLTRDYEQYF.

The sample holds a few counts of this clone. This chain's CDR3 is CASSSQAAGGGYGYTF. The DNA of the CDR3 is TGTGCCAGCAGTTCACAAGCCGCAGGGGGCGGCTATGGCTACACCTTC. V gene TRBV6-5 combines with J gene TRBJ1-2; 8 bases map to TRBD1. Per the germline V gene, CDR1 is MNHEY and CDR2 is SVGAGI. The CDR3 runs to 16 residues. V was pared by 4 bases and J by 4 bases, with 11 bases of the junction left unmatched.

The chain is built from TRBV7-2 and TRBJ1-6, with 7 bases that match TRBD1. CDR1 and CDR2 (germline): SGHTA, FQGNSA. The V segment lost 8 bases and the J segment 4 bases; nucleotides outside the gene matches: 8. The CDR3 contains 15 residues. In nucleotides, the CDR3 is TGTGCCAGCTTCCTGTCAGGGGGGTATAATTCACCCCTCCACTTT. Translating it yields CASFLSGGYNSPLHF. The complete variable domain, with remaining parts taken from reference TRBV7-2 and TRBJ1-6, reads GAGVSQSPSNKVTEKGKDVELRCDPISGHTALYWYRQSLGQGLEFLIYFQGNSAPDKSGLPSDRFSAERTGGSVSTLTIQRTQQEDSAVYLCASFLSGGYNSPLHFGNGTRLTVT.

The chain carries TRBV30 and TRBJ1-3, with 7 bases aligning to TRBD1. The CDR3 is 14 amino acids. Germline V gene lookup returns CDR1 GTSNPN and CDR2 SVGIG (reference sequence). The DNA of the CDR3 is TGTGCTTCTAGAGGGGGCCTCTCTGGAAACACCATATATTTT. This gives the protein CASRGGLSGNTIYF.

Only a few counts were recorded for this clone. The chain has TRBV5-4 and TRBJ2-5, with D perhaps TRBD2 (6 bases). The V gene lost 3 bases and the J gene lost 3 bases, with 12 bases spanning the gap. The length of the CDR3 is 14 residues. Germline V lookup: CDR1 SGHNT, CDR2 YYREEE (reference sequence). Here the CDR3 reads CASSSGTGEETQYF. The CDR3 DNA reads TGTGCCAGCAGCTCCGGGACGGGGGAAGAGACCCAGTACTTC.

The V gene is TRBV5-1, the J gene TRBJ2-5; D is undetermined. This CDR3 region has 12 residues. Trimming removed 1 base from V and 5 bases from J, with 6 bases in between. CDR1 SGHRS and CDR2 YFSETQ come from the germline V gene. CDR3 sequence (DNA): TGCGCCAGCAGCTTGCCACGGGAGACCCAGTACTTC. Translation: CASSLPRETQYF.

The chain links TRBV10-1 to TRBJ2-3, with 9 positions matching TRBD2. Unmatched junction bases numbered 4, after V lost 2 bases and J lost 7 bases. The germline V gene encodes CDR1 WNHNN and CDR2 SYGVQD (reference sequence). The CDR3 covers 14 residues. The CDR3 region has the DNA TGCGCCAGCAGTGAGAGCGGGGGGCGGAATACGCAGTATTTT. It specifies CASSESGGRNTQYF.

This clone was picked up a small number of times. The chain links TRBV6-4 to TRBJ1-5, with D perhaps TRBD1 (5 bases). With 4 bases removed from V and 5 bases from J, the gap between germline ends came to 9 bases. Per germline, CDR1 MRHNA and CDR2 SNTAGT. This CDR3 contains 13 residues. The CDR3 is CASSVRADQPQHF. As DNA, the CDR3 is TGTGCCAGCAGTGTCAGGGCGGATCAGCCCCAGCATTTT.

The chain has TRBV7-2 and TRBJ2-5, with 14 bases that match TRBD2. The V segment lost 5 bases and the J segment 2 bases; nucleotides outside the gene matches: 4. CDR1 and CDR2 from the germline V gene are SGHTA and FQGNSA. The CDR3 consists of 16 residues. The CDR3 spells CASSLGTSGRQETQYF. CDR3 DNA sequence: TGTGCCAGCAGCCTGGGGACTAGCGGGAGACAAGAGACCCAGTACTTC.

The chain links TRBV11-2 to TRBJ2-2; TRBD2 agrees at 10 bases. CDR1 and CDR2 (germline): SGHAT, FQNNGV. The J segment lost 4 bases and the V segment lost 3 bases, leaving 5 bases of the junction unmatched. This CDR3 comprises 16 residues. The CDR3 reads CASSLSGRGATGELFF. For the CDR3, the DNA is TGTGCCAGCAGCTTGAGCGGGAGGGGAGCCACCGGGGAGCTGTTTTTT.

The gene calls are TRBV2 and TRBJ2-3; D remains ambiguous. V lost 7 bases to trimming and J lost 0 bases, with 14 bases between them. CDR1 and CDR2 (germline): SNHLY, FYNNEI. The length of the CDR3 is 15 residues. The CDR3 spells CASKADSPSTDTQYF. In DNA, the CDR3 is TGTGCCAGCAAGGCGGATAGCCCTAGCACAGATACGCAGTATTTT.

This clone has just one count. V usage is TRBV7-8 and J usage is TRBJ1-4; no clear D gene. The CDR3 has 15 amino acids. Trimming removed 2 bases at V and 7 bases at J, with 14 bases between. Germline lookup yields CDR1 SGHVS and CDR2 FQNEAQ. In DNA form, the CDR3 reads TGTGCCAGCAGCTTAAAAGCGAGGGTTAGTGAAAAACTGTTTTTT. Translating it yields CASSLKARVSEKLFF.

The chain couples TRBV25-1 to TRBJ2-3; maybe TRBD2 (5 bases). The V end lost 8 bases, the J end lost 2 bases, and 11 bases lay between the germline ends. The CDR3 has 13 amino acids. Germline CDR1 and CDR2: MGHDK and SYGVNS. The CDR3 here is CASRGTITDTQYF. The CDR3 DNA is TGTGCCAGCCGGGGTACTATCACAGATACGCAGTATTTT.

This chain joins TRBV5-4 and TRBJ2-2; D gene unclear. The germline V gene encodes CDR1 SGHNT and CDR2 YYREEE (reference sequence). The length of the CDR3 is 12 residues. The V gene lost 2 bases and the J gene lost 3 bases, with 2 bases spanning the gap. CDR3 in amino acids: CASSFYTGELFF. The CDR3 DNA follows: TGTGCCAGCAGCTTCTACACCGGGGAGCTGTTTTTT. The full variable domain, completed using reference TRBV5-4 and TRBJ2-2, is ETGVTQSPTHLIKTRGQQVTLRCSSQSGHNTVSWYQQALGQGPQFIFQYYREEENGRGNFPPRFSGLQFPNYSSELNVNALELDDSALYLCASSFYTGELFFGEGSRLTVL.

The chain is built from TRBV7-8 and TRBJ2-1; 14 positions match TRBD2. The CDR3 consists of 16 residues. CDR1 and CDR2 (germline): SGHVS, FQNEAQ. V dropped 2 bases and J dropped 8; count of bases not matched to a gene: 5. CDR3 residues: CASSLWTSGRIHEQFF. CDR3 nucleotide sequence: TGTGCCAGCAGCTTATGGACTAGCGGGAGGATCCATGAGCAGTTCTTC. Supplemented by reference TRBV7-8 and TRBJ2-1, the full variable domain reads GAGVSQSPRYKVAKRGQDVALRCDPISGHVSLFWYQQALGQGPEFLTYFQNEAQLDKSGLPSDRFFAERPEGSVSTLKIQRTQQEDSAVYLCASSLWTSGRIHEQFFGPGTRLTVL.

This CDR3 is CSVDGTGAYNEQFF. The CDR3 coding sequence is TGCAGCGTTGACGGGACAGGGGCCTACAATGAGCAGTTCTTC. The chain has TRBV29-1 and TRBJ2-1; 10 positions agree with TRBD1. The length of the CDR3 is 14 residues. The V and J ends lost 3 bases and 2 bases, in that order; junction bases with no gene match: 1. CDR1 and CDR2 from the germline V gene are SQVTM and ANQGSEA.

J is TRBJ1-3 and V is TRBV29-1; 8 positions match TRBD1. The CDR3 loop spans 18 amino acids. The trim removed 5 bases at V and 0 bases at J, leaving 15 bases unmatched. In germline, CDR1 is SQVTM, CDR2 ANQGSEA. The CDR3 bases are TGCAGCGTTCCCCCGGGACAGGCTAAACTCCGCTCTGGAAACACCATATATTTT. Translated, it gives CSVPPGQAKLRSGNTIYF.

The gene calls are TRBV10-2 and TRBJ1-1; 9 nucleotides match TRBD1. Germline lookup yields CDR1 WSHSY and CDR2 SAAADI. This CDR3 is built from 17 residues. V lost 1 base, J lost 4 bases, and 10 bases stayed unmatched. The CDR3 loop reads CASSEYKGQGGSTEAFF. CDR3 nucleotide sequence: TGCGCCAGCAGTGAGTATAAGGGACAGGGTGGAAGCACTGAAGCTTTCTTT.

J is TRBJ2-7 and V is TRBV27, with 10 bases that match TRBD2. The CDR3 has 15 amino acids. V lost 2 bases and J lost 4; bases outside the gene matches: 5. Germline CDR1 MNHEY, CDR2 SMNVEV (reference sequence). CDR3 in DNA: TGTGCCAGCAGTTTACGAGCGGGAGGGTTTTACGAGCAGTACTTC. This translates into CASSLRAGGFYEQYF.

The rearrangement links TRBV28 to TRBJ1-2, with 7 bases identical to TRBD1. Germline trimming cut 1 base from V and 11 bases from J; bases unmatched to any gene: 7. The CDR3 sequence is 13 residues long. The germline V gene encodes CDR1 MDHEN and CDR2 SYDVKM. The CDR3 nucleotides read TGTGCCAGCAGTTTATACCCGGACAGGTGGTACACCTTC. Amino acid sequence: CASSLYPDRWYTF.

This chain connects TRBV2 to TRBJ1-5; 7 bases agree with TRBD1. The CDR3 loop spans 13 amino acids. Trimming removed 6 bases from V and 1 base from J; junction bases left unmatched: 0. The germline V gene encodes CDR1 SNHLY and CDR2 FYNNEI. The CDR3 DNA is TGTGCCAGCAGGGGACAGAGCAATCAGCCCCAGCATTTT. Translation: CASRGQSNQPQHF.

The rearrangement joins TRBV6-5 to TRBJ1-3; D not resolved. This CDR3 comprises 13 residues. Trimming cost V 6 bases and J 0 bases, with 6 bases left between them. Germline values: CDR1 MNHEY, CDR2 SVGAGI. This chain's CDR3 is CASRRTSGNTIYF. In DNA form, the CDR3 reads TGTGCCAGCAGGCGAACCTCTGGAAACACCATATATTTT.

The gene calls are TRBV6-1 and TRBJ2-7; 9 nucleotides match TRBD1. CDR1 and CDR2 (germline): MNHNS, SASEGT. This CDR3 is 15 amino acids long. Unmatched junction bases numbered 3, after V lost 0 bases and J lost 3 bases. CDR3 residues: CASSEAGTGFYEQYF. CDR3 bases: TGTGCCAGCAGTGAAGCCGGGACAGGGTTCTACGAGCAGTACTTC.

V is TRBV18 and J is TRBJ1-4; the match to TRBD1 covers 7 bases. The junction had 9 bases not matched to a gene; V was cut back by 4 bases and J by 10 bases. The CDR3 contains 14 residues. Germline V gene lookup returns CDR1 KGHSH and CDR2 LQKENI. The CDR3 DNA follows: TGTGCCAGCTCACTCGGACAGGATGGAAGAAAACTGTTTTTT. Amino acid sequence: CASSLGQDGRKLFF.

CDR3 region: CASSIPPGGGQPQHF. The CDR3 DNA sequence: TGTGCCAGTAGTATACCCCCTGGGGGGGGCCAGCCCCAGCATTTT. The chain joins TRBV19 to TRBJ1-5; a possible D gene is TRBD1 (6 bases). This CDR3 comprises 15 residues. Between the trimmed V and J ends, which lost 2 bases and 7 bases, there was a span of 15 bases. Germline CDR1 reads LNHDA; CDR2 reads SQIVND (reference sequence).